The 2 T cell receptor beta chains reported below all come from one sample, sequenced in a study of blood T cell repertoires in COVID-19. Sequencing used immunoSEQ multiplex PCR; TCRdb keeps in-frame clones, though not all of them. The sample consists of about 180,000 clones, about 84% of them appearing once. What was sequenced was peripheral blood. Receptors originate from a human donor in a cohort sampled during active COVID-19.

The rearrangement joins TRBV27 to TRBJ1-2; TRBD1 is a possible D gene (6 bases). CDR1 is MNHEY and CDR2 is SMNVEV in the germline V gene (reference sequence). The CDR3 loop spans 19 amino acids. Between the trimmed V and J ends, which lost 4 bases and 0 bases, there was a span of 24 bases. This chain's CDR3 is CASSSHYREGQKTNYGYTF. The CDR3 nucleotides read TGTGCCAGCAGTTCGCACTATAGGGAAGGACAGAAGACTAACTATGGCTACACCTTC.

The chain links TRBV5-1 to TRBJ2-1; 10 bases are shared with TRBD1. The germline CDR1 and CDR2 sequences are SGHRS and YFSETQ. The ends lost 0 bases at V and 6 bases at J; junction bases unmatched: 6. The CDR3 loop spans 16 amino acids. The CDR3 DNA is TGCGCCAGCAGCTTGGCCAGGGGACAGGGGAGCAATGAGCAGTTCTTC. Its protein is CASSLARGQGSNEQFF.